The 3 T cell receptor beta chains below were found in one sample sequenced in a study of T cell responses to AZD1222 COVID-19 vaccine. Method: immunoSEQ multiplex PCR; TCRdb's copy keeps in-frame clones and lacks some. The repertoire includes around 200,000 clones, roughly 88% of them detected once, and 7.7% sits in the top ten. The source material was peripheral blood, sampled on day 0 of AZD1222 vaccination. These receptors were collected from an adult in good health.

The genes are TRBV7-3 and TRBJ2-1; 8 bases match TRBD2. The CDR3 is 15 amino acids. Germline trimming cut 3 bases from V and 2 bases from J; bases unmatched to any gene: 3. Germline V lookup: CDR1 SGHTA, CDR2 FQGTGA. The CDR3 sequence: CASSFQAGAYNEQFF. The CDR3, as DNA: TGTGCCAGCAGCTTCCAAGCGGGGGCCTACAATGAGCAGTTCTTC.

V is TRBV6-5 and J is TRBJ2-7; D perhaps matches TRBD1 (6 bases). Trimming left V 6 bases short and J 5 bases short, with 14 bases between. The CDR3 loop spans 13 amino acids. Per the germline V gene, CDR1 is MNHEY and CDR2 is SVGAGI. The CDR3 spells CASRRTAVDEQYF. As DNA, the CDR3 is TGTGCCAGCAGAAGGACAGCGGTCGACGAGCAGTACTTC.

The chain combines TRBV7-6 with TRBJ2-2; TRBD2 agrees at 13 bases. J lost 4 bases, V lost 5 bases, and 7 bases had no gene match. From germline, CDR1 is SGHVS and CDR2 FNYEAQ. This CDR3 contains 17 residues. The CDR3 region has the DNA TGTGCCAGCAGCCTAGAGACTAGCGGGGGGACCACCGGGGAGCTGTTTTTT. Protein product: CASSLETSGGTTGELFF.